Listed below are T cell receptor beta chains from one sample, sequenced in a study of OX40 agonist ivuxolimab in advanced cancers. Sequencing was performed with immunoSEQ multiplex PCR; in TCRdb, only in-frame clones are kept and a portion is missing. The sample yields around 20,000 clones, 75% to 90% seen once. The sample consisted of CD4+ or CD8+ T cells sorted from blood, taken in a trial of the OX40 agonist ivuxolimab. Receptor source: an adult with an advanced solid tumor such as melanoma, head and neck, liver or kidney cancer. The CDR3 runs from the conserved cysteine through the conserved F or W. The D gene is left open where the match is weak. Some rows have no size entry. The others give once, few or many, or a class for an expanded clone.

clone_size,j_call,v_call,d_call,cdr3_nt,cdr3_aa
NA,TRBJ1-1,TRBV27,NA,TGTGCCAGCAGTTTCGCAGGGCGCACTGAAGCTTTCTTT,CASSFAGRTEAFF
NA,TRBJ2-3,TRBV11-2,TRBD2,TGTGCCAGCAGTTTCCCTAGCGGGAGGGCCTTAGATACGCAGTATTTT,CASSFPSGRALDTQYF
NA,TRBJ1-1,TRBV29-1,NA,TGCAGCGTTGAAGAGCCGGGGTCCACTGAAGCTTTCTTT,CSVEEPGSTEAFF
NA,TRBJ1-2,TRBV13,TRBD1,TGTGCCAGCAGCTACGACAGGGGGCGATCCTATGGCTACACCTTC,CASSYDRGRSYGYTF
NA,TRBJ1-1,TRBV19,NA,TGTGCCAGTAGTACCTCCTGGGGGAACACTGAAGCTTTCTTT,CASSTSWGNTEAFF
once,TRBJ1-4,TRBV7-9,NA,TGTGCCAGCAGCGCCAGGGTGGGCCCGAGTGAAAAACTGTTTTTT,CASSARVGPSEKLFF
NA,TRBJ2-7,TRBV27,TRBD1,TGTGCCAGCACAAACGGGACAGGGGCCCTCTACGAGCAGTACTTC,CASTNGTGALYEQYF
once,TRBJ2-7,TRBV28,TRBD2,TGTGCCAGCAGTTTATTAGCGGGAGAGCTGGGGCACGAGCAGTACTTC,CASSLLAGELGHEQYF
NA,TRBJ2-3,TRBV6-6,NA,TGTGCCAGCAGTTTTAGGGAGGACACAGATACGCAGTATTTT,CASSFREDTDTQYF
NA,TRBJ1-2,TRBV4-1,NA,TGCGCCAGCAGCCAAGATCTGAGTCGCTATGGCTACACCTTC,CASSQDLSRYGYTF
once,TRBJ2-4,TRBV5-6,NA,TGTGCCAGCAGCTTCGGCGTCAAAAACATTCAGTACTTC,CASSFGVKNIQYF
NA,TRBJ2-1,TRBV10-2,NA,TGCGCCAGCAGGGGTGCGATCAGCTCCTACAATGAGCAGTTCTTC,CASRGAISSYNEQFF